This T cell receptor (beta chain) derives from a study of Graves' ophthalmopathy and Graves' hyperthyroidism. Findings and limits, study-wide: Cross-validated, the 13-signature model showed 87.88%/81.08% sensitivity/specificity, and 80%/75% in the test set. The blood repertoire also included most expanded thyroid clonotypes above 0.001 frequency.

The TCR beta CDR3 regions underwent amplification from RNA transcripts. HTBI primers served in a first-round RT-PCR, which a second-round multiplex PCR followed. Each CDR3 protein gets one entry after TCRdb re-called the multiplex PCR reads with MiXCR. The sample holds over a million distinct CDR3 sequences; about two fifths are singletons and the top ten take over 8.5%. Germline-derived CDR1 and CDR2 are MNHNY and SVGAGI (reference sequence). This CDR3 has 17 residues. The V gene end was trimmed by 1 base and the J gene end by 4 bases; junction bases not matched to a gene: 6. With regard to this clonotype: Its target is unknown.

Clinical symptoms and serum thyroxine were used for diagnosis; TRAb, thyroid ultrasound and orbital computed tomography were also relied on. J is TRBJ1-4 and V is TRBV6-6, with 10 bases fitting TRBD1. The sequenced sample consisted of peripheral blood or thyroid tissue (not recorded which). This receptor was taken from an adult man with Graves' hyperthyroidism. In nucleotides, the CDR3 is TGTGCCAGCAGTTACTTCGGGACAGGGGAAAATAATGAAAAACTGTTTTTT. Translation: CASSYFGTGENNEKLFF.